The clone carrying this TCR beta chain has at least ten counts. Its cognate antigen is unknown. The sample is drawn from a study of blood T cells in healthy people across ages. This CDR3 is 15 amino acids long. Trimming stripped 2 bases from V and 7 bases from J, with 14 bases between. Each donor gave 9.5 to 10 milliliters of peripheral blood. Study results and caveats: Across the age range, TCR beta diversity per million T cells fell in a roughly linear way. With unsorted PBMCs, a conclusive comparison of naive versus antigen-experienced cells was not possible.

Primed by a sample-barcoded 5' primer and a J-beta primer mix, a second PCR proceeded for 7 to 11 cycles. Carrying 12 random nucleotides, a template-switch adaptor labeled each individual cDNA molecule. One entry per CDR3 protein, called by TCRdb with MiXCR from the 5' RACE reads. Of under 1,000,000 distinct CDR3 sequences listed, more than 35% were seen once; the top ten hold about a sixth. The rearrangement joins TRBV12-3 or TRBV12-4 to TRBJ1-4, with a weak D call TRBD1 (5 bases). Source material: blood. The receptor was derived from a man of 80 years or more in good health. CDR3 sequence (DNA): TGTGCCAGCAGTTTAAGGGGTAGGGGAGCTGAAAAACTGTTTTTT. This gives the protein CASSLRGRGAEKLFF.